This record concerns one TCR beta chain sequence. Its cognate antigen is unknown. Trimming removed 10 bases at V and 3 bases at J, with 14 bases between. The CDR3 consists of 13 residues. Germline V CDR1 and CDR2: SNHLY, FYNNEI. Regarding time point: baseline, week 1 (first vaccination visit). Treatment denoted: pre-vaccination baseline after standard-of-care therapy. These data originate in a study of a mutant IDH1 vaccine in newly diagnosed glioma. Study information: The sex distribution of treated patients was 62.5% male and about 40% female, with a mean age of roughly 40 years. Every participant had undergone radiotherapy, temozolomide, or both before, and most underwent both. Broader study findings: Pseudoprogression appeared unlinked to shifts in leading peripheral T cell clonotypes. A vaccine-induced immune response developed in approximately 94% of the patients.

Clones were read by immunoSEQ multiplex PCR, and TCRdb kept only the in-frame ones, dropping some. The table records approximately 54,000 clones, approximately 78% of them present only once. The receptor was derived from a man aged 18 to 35 with glioma. The genes are TRBV2 and TRBJ2-3; possibly TRBD2 for D (6 bases). This material consisted of PBMCs, taken from a glioma patient treated with radiotherapy, temozolomide or both. The CDR3 reads CATLGEVTDTQYF. As DNA, the CDR3 is TGTGCCACATTAGGGGAGGTGACAGATACGCAGTATTTT.